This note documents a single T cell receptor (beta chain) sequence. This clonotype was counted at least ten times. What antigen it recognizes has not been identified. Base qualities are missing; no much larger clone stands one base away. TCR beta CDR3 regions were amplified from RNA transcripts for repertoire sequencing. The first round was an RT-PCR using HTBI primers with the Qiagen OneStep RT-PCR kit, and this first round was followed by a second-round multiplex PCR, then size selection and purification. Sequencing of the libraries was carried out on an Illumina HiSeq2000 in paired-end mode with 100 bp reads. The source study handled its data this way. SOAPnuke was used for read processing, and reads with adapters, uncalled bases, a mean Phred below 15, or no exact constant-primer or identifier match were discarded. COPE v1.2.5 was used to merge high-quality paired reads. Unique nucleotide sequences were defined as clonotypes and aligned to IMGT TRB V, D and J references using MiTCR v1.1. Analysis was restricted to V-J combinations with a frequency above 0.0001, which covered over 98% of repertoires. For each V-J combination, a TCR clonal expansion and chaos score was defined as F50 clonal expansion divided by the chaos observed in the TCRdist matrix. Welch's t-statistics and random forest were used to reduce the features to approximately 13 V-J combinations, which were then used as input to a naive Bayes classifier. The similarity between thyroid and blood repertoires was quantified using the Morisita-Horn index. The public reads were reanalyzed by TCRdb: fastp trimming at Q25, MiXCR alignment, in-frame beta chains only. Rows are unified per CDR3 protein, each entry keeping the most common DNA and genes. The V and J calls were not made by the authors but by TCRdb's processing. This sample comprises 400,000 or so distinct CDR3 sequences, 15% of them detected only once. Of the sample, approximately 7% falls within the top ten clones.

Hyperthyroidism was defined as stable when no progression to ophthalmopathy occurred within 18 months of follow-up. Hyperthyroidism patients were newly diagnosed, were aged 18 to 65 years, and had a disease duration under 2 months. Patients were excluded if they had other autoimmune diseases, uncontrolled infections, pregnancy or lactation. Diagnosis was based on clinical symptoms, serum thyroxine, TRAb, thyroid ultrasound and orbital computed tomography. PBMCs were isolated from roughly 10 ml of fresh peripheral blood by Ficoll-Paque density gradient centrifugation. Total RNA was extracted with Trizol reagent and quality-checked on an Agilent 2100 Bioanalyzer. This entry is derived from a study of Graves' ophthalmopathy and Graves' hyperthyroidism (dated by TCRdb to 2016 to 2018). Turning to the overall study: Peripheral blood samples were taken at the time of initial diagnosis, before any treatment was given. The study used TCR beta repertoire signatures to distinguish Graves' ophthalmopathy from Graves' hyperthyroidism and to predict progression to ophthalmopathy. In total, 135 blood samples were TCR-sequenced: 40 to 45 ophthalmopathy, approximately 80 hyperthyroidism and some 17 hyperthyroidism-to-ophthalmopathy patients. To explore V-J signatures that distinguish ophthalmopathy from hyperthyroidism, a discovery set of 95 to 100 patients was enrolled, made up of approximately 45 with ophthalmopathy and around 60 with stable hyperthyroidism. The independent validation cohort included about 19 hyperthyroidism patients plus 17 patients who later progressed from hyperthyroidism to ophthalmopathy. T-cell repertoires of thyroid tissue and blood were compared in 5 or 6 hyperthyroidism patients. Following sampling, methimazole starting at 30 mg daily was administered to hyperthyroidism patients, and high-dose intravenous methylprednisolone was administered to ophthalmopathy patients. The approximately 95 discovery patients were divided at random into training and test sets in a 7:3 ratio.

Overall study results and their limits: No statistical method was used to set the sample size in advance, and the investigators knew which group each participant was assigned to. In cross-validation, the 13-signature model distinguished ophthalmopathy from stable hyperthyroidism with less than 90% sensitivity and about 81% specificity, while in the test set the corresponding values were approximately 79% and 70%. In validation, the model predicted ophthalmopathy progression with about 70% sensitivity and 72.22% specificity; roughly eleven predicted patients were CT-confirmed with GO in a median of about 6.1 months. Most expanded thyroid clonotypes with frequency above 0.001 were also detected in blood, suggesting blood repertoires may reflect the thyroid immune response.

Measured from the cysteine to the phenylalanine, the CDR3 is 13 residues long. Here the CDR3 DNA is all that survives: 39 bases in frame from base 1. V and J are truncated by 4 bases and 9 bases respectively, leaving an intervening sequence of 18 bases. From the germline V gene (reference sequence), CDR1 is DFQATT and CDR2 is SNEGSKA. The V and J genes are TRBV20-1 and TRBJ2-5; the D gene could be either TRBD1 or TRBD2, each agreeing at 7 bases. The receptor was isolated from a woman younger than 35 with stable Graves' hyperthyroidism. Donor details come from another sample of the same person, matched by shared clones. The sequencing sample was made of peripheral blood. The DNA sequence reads TGCAGTGCTATACTAGCGCCCCAGGGGGCCCAGTACTTC. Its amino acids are CSAILAPQGAQYF.